This T cell receptor beta chain originates from a study of metastatic and nonmetastatic thyroid tumors. Study overall: For malignant and benign thyroid patients, tumor or nodule tissue and blood were the sources whose repertoires were compared.

The table lists this clone with a count of one. The CDR3 length is 16 residues. CDR1 and CDR2 from the germline V gene are SGHDT and YYEEEE. Trimming took off 1 base at V and 1 base at J, with 11 bases between the two ends. TCRdb recomputed clones from the PCR reads via MiXCR. In the table there are approximately 21,000 clones, over 20% of which are singletons. Patients underwent thyroid surgery, and none had received any treatment before it. Sequencing was done on a sample of blood. The clonotype was recovered from a female donor with papillary thyroid cancer or a benign thyroid nodule (not recorded which). Some clones in this sample may be carry-over from other donors' samples. The V gene is TRBV5-6, the J gene TRBJ2-2; TRBD1 is a possible D gene (5 bases). CDR3 loop: CASSLRGLENTGELFF. CDR3 nucleotides: TGTGCCAGCAGCTTGAGGGGTTTGGAGAACACCGGGGAGCTGTTTTTT.